This passage covers 14 T cell receptor beta chains from one sample sequenced in a study of cytomegalovirus exposure and HLA in healthy donors. PCR involved 60 Vbeta and 13 Jbeta primers. Assay used: immunoSEQ multiplex PCR; TCRdb lists only in-frame clones, some missing. This sample has 80,000 or so clones; roughly two thirds occur once, and the top ten carry 4.9%. The sequenced sample was PBMCs. These TCRs come from a man aged 60 to 75 in good health and CMV-seropositive.

The gene calls are TRBV6-1 and TRBJ2-2, with 11 positions matching TRBD2. Germline CDR1 and CDR2: MNHNS and SASEGT. The CDR3 contains 15 residues. The junction had 3 bases not matched to a gene; V was cut back by 5 bases and J by 4 bases. CDR3: CASSFLAGGTGELFF. CDR3 nucleotide sequence: TGTGCCAGCAGTTTTCTAGCGGGAGGCACCGGGGAGCTGTTTTTT.

The V gene is TRBV29-1, the J gene TRBJ2-1, with TRBD1 as a possible D gene (5 bases). V was trimmed by 2 bases and J by 14 bases, leaving 13 bases between them. The CDR3 loop spans 11 amino acids. The germline gives CDR1 SQVTM, CDR2 ANQGSEA. The CDR3 coding sequence is TGCAGCGTTGAAATAGGACAAAGAGAGTTCTTC. Amino acid sequence: CSVEIGQREFF.

This clone came up once. The J gene is TRBJ2-7, the V gene TRBV2; D possibly corresponds to TRBD2 (6 bases). Trimming pared 8 bases from V and 0 bases from J, leaving 11 bases between. The length of the CDR3 is 13 residues. Germline CDR1 reads SNHLY; CDR2 reads FYNNEI. The CDR3 bases are TGTGCCAGCCAGCCGGGGGACTCCTACGAGCAGTACTTC. Residues: CASQPGDSYEQYF.

The V call is TRBV2, the J call TRBJ2-5; 8 bases map to TRBD1. The CDR3 spans 15 residues. Trimming removed 7 bases from V and 4 bases from J; junction bases left unmatched: 11. CDR1 is SNHLY and CDR2 is FYNNEI in the germline V gene. In DNA, the CDR3 is TGTGCCAGCATTATCGGACAGGGAAGTCTAGAGACCCAGTACTTC. Translation: CASIIGQGSLETQYF.

The chain joins TRBV10-3 to TRBJ2-5; D ambiguous. Germline V lookup: CDR1 ENHRY, CDR2 SYGVKD. This CDR3 is built from 10 residues. V shed 11 bases and J shed 3 bases, with 7 bases lying between them. CDR3 in DNA: TGTGCCTGCGGCAAAGAGACCCAGTACTTC. Amino acid sequence: CACGKETQYF.

The gene calls are TRBV11-3 and TRBJ1-1; tentative D call: TRBD1 (6 bases). This CDR3 spans 15 amino acids. Trimming removed 5 bases at V and 0 bases at J, with 13 bases between. Germline CDR1 reads SGHNT; CDR2 reads YENEEA. The CDR3 DNA reads TGTGCCAGCAGCCCTTTTGGACAGATGAACACTGAAGCTTTCTTT. This gives the protein CASSPFGQMNTEAFF.

This sequence joins TRBV10-1 and TRBJ2-7, with 7 bases fitting TRBD2. This CDR3 has 15 residues. Unmatched junction bases numbered 8, after V lost 5 bases and J lost 1 base. Germline V CDR1 and CDR2: WNHNN, SYGVQD (reference sequence). DNA of the CDR3: TGCGCCAGCAGTCCTGGGACGGGAGGTTCCTACGAGCAGTACTTC. This gives the protein CASSPGTGGSYEQYF.

This chain links TRBV5-1 with TRBJ2-2; the D gene is possibly TRBD1 (5 bases). Germline CDR1 reads SGHRS; CDR2 reads YFSETQ. The CDR3 has 17 residues. The V end was cut by 0 bases, the J end by 0 bases, with 12 bases between. The CDR3 here is CASSLEGAVSNTGELFF. The CDR3 DNA is TGCGCCAGCAGCTTGGAAGGGGCCGTCTCGAACACCGGGGAGCTGTTTTTT. The entire variable domain, with the rest obtained from reference TRBV5-1 and TRBJ2-2, is as follows: KAGVTQTPRYLIKTRGQQVTLSCSPISGHRSVSWYQQTPGQGLQFLFEYFSETQRNKGNFPGRFSGRQFSNSRSEMNVSTLELGDSALYLCASSLEGAVSNTGELFFGEGSRLTVL.

The CDR3 coding sequence is TGTGCCTGGTCCTCGGAGGGTTTAGGCGAGCAGTACTTC. As protein: CAWSSEGLGEQYF. The chain couples TRBV30 to TRBJ2-7, with D possibly matching TRBD2 (6 bases). Germline V gene lookup returns CDR1 GTSNPN and CDR2 SVGIG (reference sequence). Trimming took off 5 bases at V and 6 bases at J, with 17 bases between the two ends. This CDR3 region has 13 residues.

The CDR3 nucleotides read TGCAGCGTTGTGGGCGGGGGTCTCCTCTCCTACAATGAGCAGTTCTTC. It codes for CSVVGGGLLSYNEQFF. This chain connects TRBV29-1 to TRBJ2-1; 7 positions match TRBD2. This CDR3 has 16 residues. The V segment lost 4 bases and the J segment 0 bases; nucleotides outside the gene matches: 9. Germline V CDR1 and CDR2: SQVTM, ANQGSEA.

The chain uses TRBV11-3 and TRBJ2-3, with 9 nucleotides matching TRBD2. Per germline, CDR1 SGHNT and CDR2 YENEEA. After removal of 3 bases from V and 0 bases from J, the junction contained 13 bases not matched to a gene. The CDR3 is made up of 19 amino acids. The CDR3 region is CASSLKSGGTSTSTDTQYF. The CDR3 DNA reads as TGTGCCAGCAGCTTGAAAAGCGGGGGGACCTCTACTAGCACAGATACGCAGTATTTT.

This clone appeared a few times. The chain recombines TRBV18 with TRBJ1-5; D not resolved. The CDR3 extends over 16 amino acids. The V and J ends lost 1 base and 7 bases respectively, with 17 bases between them. The V gene's germline CDR1 is KGHSH and CDR2 LQKENI. CDR3 DNA: TGTGCCAGCTCACCACAGGGTAATCCCGAGGGCCAGCCCCAGCATTTT. Amino acid sequence: CASSPQGNPEGQPQHF. Supplemented by reference TRBV18 and TRBJ1-5, the full variable domain reads NAGVMQNPRHLVRRRGQEARLRCSPMKGHSHVYWYRQLPEEGLKFMVYLQKENIIDESGMPKERFSAEFPKEGPSILRIQQVVRGDSAAYFCASSPQGNPEGQPQHFGDGTRLSIL.

The chain joins TRBV30 to TRBJ2-5; D perhaps matches TRBD1 (6 bases). The CDR3 spans 13 residues. Per germline, CDR1 GTSNPN and CDR2 SVGIG (reference sequence). Between the trimmed V and J ends, which lost 4 bases and 4 bases, there was a span of 13 bases. The CDR3 loop is CAWTAAGVETQYF. The CDR3 DNA sequence: TGTGCCTGGACGGCGGCAGGGGTAGAGACCCAGTACTTC.

The chain is built from TRBV10-3 and TRBJ1-2, with a possible D match to TRBD1 (5 bases). CDR3 size: 13 residues. The ends were cut back, 0 bases at V and 7 bases at J, with 9 bases in the middle. CDR1 is ENHRY and CDR2 is SYGVKD in the germline V gene. The CDR3 spells CAISESRTPGYTF. CDR3 nucleotides: TGTGCCATCAGTGAGTCCCGGACACCTGGCTACACCTTC.